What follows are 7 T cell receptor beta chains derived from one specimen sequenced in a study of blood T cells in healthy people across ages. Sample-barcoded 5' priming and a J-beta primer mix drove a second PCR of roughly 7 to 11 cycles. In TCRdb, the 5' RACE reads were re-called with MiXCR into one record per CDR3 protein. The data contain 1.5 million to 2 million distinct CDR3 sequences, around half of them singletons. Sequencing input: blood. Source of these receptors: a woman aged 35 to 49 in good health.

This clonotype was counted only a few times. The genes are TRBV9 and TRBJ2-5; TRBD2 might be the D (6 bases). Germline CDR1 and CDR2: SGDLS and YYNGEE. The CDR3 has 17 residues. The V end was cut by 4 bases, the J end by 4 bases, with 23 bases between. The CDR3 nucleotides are TGTGCCAGCAGCCCCAGCGGAGGGCTTACCTTGGGAGAGACCCAGTACTTC. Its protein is CASSPSGGLTLGETQYF.

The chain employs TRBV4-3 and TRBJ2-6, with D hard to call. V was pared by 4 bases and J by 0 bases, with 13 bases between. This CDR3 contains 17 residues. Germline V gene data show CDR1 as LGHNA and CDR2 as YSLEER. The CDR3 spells CASSPGRYLSGANVLTF. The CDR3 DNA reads TGCGCCAGCAGCCCTGGACGATACCTCTCTGGGGCCAACGTCCTGACTTTC.

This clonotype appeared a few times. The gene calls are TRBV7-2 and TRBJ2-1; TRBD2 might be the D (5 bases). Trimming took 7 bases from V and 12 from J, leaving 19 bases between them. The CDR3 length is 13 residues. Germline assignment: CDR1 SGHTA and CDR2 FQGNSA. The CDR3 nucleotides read TGTGCCAGCACCCAAGGCTGGAGGTGGGGGCAGTTCTTC. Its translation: CASTQGWRWGQFF.

CDR3 DNA: TGTGCCAGCTCAGGGATAACTTATGGCTACACCTTC. Its protein is CASSGITYGYTF. The chain links TRBV13 to TRBJ1-2; tentative D call: TRBD1 (5 bases). Germline assignment: CDR1 PRHDT and CDR2 FYEKMQ (reference sequence). The CDR3 spans 12 residues. The V end lost 8 bases, the J end lost 5 bases, and 12 bases lay between the germline ends.

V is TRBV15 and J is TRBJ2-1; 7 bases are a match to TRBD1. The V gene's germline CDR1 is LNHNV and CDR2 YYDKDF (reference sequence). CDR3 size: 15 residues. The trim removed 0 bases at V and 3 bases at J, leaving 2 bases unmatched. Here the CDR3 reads CATSRDHRGYNEQFF. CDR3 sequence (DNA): TGTGCCACCAGCAGAGACCACAGGGGCTACAATGAGCAGTTCTTC.

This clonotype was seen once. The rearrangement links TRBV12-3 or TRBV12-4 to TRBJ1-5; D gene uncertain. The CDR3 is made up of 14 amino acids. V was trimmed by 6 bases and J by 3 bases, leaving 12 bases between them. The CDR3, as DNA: TGTGCCAGCAGCCAGGACTCGGACAATCAGCCCCAGCATTTT. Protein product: CASSQDSDNQPQHF.

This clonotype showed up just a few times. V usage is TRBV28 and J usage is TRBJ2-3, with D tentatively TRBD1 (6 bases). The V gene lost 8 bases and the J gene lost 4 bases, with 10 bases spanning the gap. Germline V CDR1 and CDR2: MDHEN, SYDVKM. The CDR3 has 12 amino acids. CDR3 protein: CASGQPPDTQYF. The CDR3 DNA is TGTGCCAGCGGACAGCCCCCAGATACGCAGTATTTT.